One and the same sample provided the 15 T cell receptor beta chains below, sequenced in a study of blood T cell repertoires in COVID-19 (dated by TCRdb to 2020 to 2022). Receptor libraries were prepared by the immunoSEQ multiplex PCR assay. Imported from immuneACCESS, the table was reduced by TCRdb to in-frame sequences with V and J called. These copies leave out some clones; in studies compared against another copy, an unresolved V gene accounts for under half, and the cause of the remainder is not known. In all, the sample holds more than 40,000 clones, and roughly 80% of those were seen once. The ten most abundant clones make up approximately 2.5% of the sample. The sequenced sample consisted of peripheral blood. The source of these receptors is a man aged 45 to 65 with acute or convalescent COVID-19.

This clone was detected only a few times. This chain links TRBV10-2 with TRBJ1-3; 9 bases are a match to TRBD1. Germline lookup yields CDR1 WSHSY and CDR2 SAAADI. This CDR3 spans 14 amino acids. The V gene end was trimmed by 8 bases and the J gene end by 0 bases; junction bases not matched to a gene: 2. CDR3 bases: TGCGCCAGCCAGACAGGGGGCTCTGGAAACACCATATATTTT. Translation: CASQTGGSGNTIYF.

V is TRBV28 and J is TRBJ2-2; D remains ambiguous. Germline lookup yields CDR1 MDHEN and CDR2 SYDVKM. V lost 6 bases, J lost 4 bases, and 9 bases lay in between. CDR3 length: 13 amino acids. The chain's CDR3 is CASSRHSTGELFF. The CDR3 nucleotides are TGTGCCAGCAGCCGACACTCCACCGGGGAGCTGTTTTTT.

This clone was found a few times. The rearrangement uses TRBV7-9 and TRBJ2-2; TRBD2 matches at 13 bases. Per the germline V gene, CDR1 is SEHNR and CDR2 is FQNEAQ (reference sequence). The CDR3 is 17 residues long. Trimming removed 0 bases from V and 6 bases from J; junction bases left unmatched: 4. CDR3 sequence: CASSLAQGLAGAGELFF. Here the CDR3 DNA reads TGTGCCAGCAGCTTAGCGCAAGGACTAGCGGGAGCCGGGGAGCTGTTTTTT.

This clone showed up just a few times. This CDR3 reads CASSQTSLAASTDTQYF. In nucleotides, the CDR3 is TGTGCCAGTAGCCAAACCTCTCTAGCGGCCAGCACAGATACGCAGTATTTT. The V gene is TRBV19, the J gene TRBJ2-3, with 7 bases fitting TRBD2. Per germline, CDR1 LNHDA and CDR2 SQIVND (reference sequence). This CDR3 spans 17 amino acids. The ends lost 6 bases at V and 0 bases at J; junction bases unmatched: 12.

This clone was observed a handful of times. The gene calls are TRBV5-4 and TRBJ2-5; D perhaps matches TRBD2 (6 bases). CDR1 is SGHNT and CDR2 is YYREEE in the germline V gene (reference sequence). The CDR3 spans 14 residues. The V end lost 4 bases, the J end lost 6 bases, and 16 bases lay between the germline ends. CDR3 residues: CASSTGDGGKTQYF. The CDR3 nucleotides read TGTGCCAGCAGCACGGGGGACGGTGGGAAGACCCAGTACTTC. The full variable domain, its missing parts supplied by reference TRBV5-4 and TRBJ2-5, is ETGVTQSPTHLIKTRGQQVTLRCSSQSGHNTVSWYQQALGQGPQFIFQYYREEENGRGNFPPRFSGLQFPNYSSELNVNALELDDSALYLCASSTGDGGKTQYFGPGTRLLVL.

The rearrangement joins TRBV18 to TRBJ2-1; 10 nucleotides line up with TRBD1. V was pared by 6 bases and J by 6 bases, with 8 bases of the junction left unmatched. Germline CDR1 KGHSH, CDR2 LQKENI. This CDR3 region has 15 residues. The CDR3 nucleotides are TGTGCCAGCTCTCAATTGGGACAGGGGATCAATGAGCAGTTCTTC. Its protein product is CASSQLGQGINEQFF.

The chain uses TRBV28 and TRBJ1-2, with TRBD1 as a possible D gene (6 bases). The CDR3 contains 13 residues. CDR1 MDHEN and CDR2 SYDVKM come from the germline V gene. Trimming shortened V by 6 bases and J by 6 bases, and 14 bases separated the two germline ends. The CDR3 DNA reads as TGTGCCAGCAGAGCACAGGGAAAGGATGGCTACACCTTC. Residues: CASRAQGKDGYTF.

The V and J genes are TRBV7-7 and TRBJ2-7; perhaps TRBD2 as D (5 bases). V lost 1 base, J lost 5 bases, and 9 bases lay in between. The V gene's germline CDR1 is SSHAT and CDR2 FNYEAQ (reference sequence). The CDR3 has 13 residues. The CDR3 spells CASSLGSGNEQYF. The CDR3 coding sequence is TGTGCCAGCAGCTTAGGCTCGGGGAACGAGCAGTACTTC.

The V and J genes are TRBV7-2 and TRBJ1-1; TRBD1 matches at 7 bases. V was clipped by 5 bases and J by 1 base; unmatched bases: 4. Germline V gene sequence: CDR1 SGHTA, CDR2 FQGNSA. The CDR3 is 14 amino acids. CDR3 DNA sequence: TGTGCCAGCAGCAAGACAGGGCAGAACACTGAAGCTTTCTTT. Its protein product is CASSKTGQNTEAFF.

The chain links TRBV5-6 to TRBJ1-4; unclear D gene. Trimming shortened V by 1 base and J by 8 bases, and 12 bases separated the two germline ends. The CDR3 has 14 residues. Germline-derived CDR1 and CDR2 are SGHDT and YYEEEE. CDR3: CASSLFVTGEKLFF. The CDR3 bases are TGTGCCAGCAGCTTGTTCGTGACGGGGGAAAAACTGTTTTTT.

This clone has more than one count but fewer than ten. The rearrangement links TRBV27 to TRBJ2-2; D might be TRBD2 (6 bases). V lost 7 bases, J lost 1 base, and 10 bases lay in between. Germline-derived CDR1 and CDR2 are MNHEY and SMNVEV (reference sequence). This CDR3 comprises 14 residues. The CDR3: CASKPGVNTGELFF. The CDR3 nucleotides are TGTGCCAGCAAACCGGGAGTGAACACCGGGGAGCTGTTTTTT.

CDR3 loop: CATSDWTGTGSTDTQYF. The DNA of the CDR3 is TGTGCCACCAGTGACTGGACCGGGACAGGGAGCACAGATACGCAGTATTTT. This chain connects TRBV24-1 to TRBJ2-3; 9 nucleotides align to TRBD1. Per germline, CDR1 KGHDR and CDR2 SFDVKD. The V gene end was trimmed by 4 bases and the J gene end by 0 bases; junction bases not matched to a gene: 7. The CDR3 length is 17 residues.

The chain couples TRBV2 to TRBJ1-1, with D tentatively TRBD1 (6 bases). The CDR3 spans 13 residues. Germline V gene lookup returns CDR1 SNHLY and CDR2 FYNNEI. Deletions cut 5 bases from V and 5 bases from J, with 12 bases between. CDR3 protein: CASSTGRRTEAFF. Written as DNA, the CDR3 is TGTGCCAGCAGTACAGGGCGAAGGACTGAAGCTTTCTTT.

The chain links TRBV28 to TRBJ2-1; 8 bases map to TRBD2. Germline CDR1 is MDHEN and CDR2 is SYDVKM. CDR3 length: 14 residues. The V and J ends lost 7 bases and 4 bases, in that order; junction bases with no gene match: 6. Here the CDR3 DNA reads TGTGCCAGCAAGACTAGCGCAGTTTACAATGAGCAGTTCTTC. Protein: CASKTSAVYNEQFF.

CDR3 in amino acids: CASGPDGYEQFF. The DNA of the CDR3 is TGTGCTAGTGGTCCCGACGGGTATGAGCAGTTCTTC. The chain uses TRBV12-5 and TRBJ2-1, with unresolved D. Deletions cut 5 bases from V and 8 bases from J, with 10 bases between. Germline CDR1 and CDR2: LGHNT and FRNRAP. The length of the CDR3 is 12 residues.